A single sample gave rise to the 20 T cell receptor beta chains below, sequenced in a study of blood T cell repertoires in COVID-19. The protocol was immunoSEQ multiplex PCR, while the TCRdb copy is restricted to in-frame clones and leaves out a portion. The sample shows around 78,000 clones, 70% to 90% of them seen only once. The sequencing sample was made of peripheral blood. These receptors originate from a man aged 65 to 79 with active or convalescent COVID-19.

The chain uses TRBV19 and TRBJ1-1; 7 bases match TRBD1. Per germline, CDR1 LNHDA and CDR2 SQIVND (reference sequence). The trim removed 4 bases at V and 1 base at J, leaving 6 bases unmatched. The CDR3 loop spans 15 amino acids. This CDR3 is CASSTETGRNTEAFF. Written as DNA, the CDR3 is TGTGCCAGTAGTACGGAGACAGGGAGGAACACTGAAGCTTTCTTT.

The rearrangement uses TRBV5-5 and TRBJ1-2, with a possible D match to TRBD1 (5 bases). V was trimmed by 0 bases and J by 4 bases, leaving 13 bases between them. Germline values: CDR1 SGHKS, CDR2 YYEKEE (reference sequence). The CDR3 runs 15 residues. The CDR3, as DNA: TGTGCCAGCAGCTTGGGACAGTCTTTGGTCTATGGCTACACCTTC. This encodes CASSLGQSLVYGYTF.

The chain employs TRBV6-5 and TRBJ2-2; TRBD2 matches at 8 bases. J lost 8 bases, V lost 5 bases, and 4 bases had no gene match. Germline values: CDR1 MNHEY, CDR2 SVGAGI. The length of the CDR3 is 13 residues. CDR3 region: CASSNGLAGELFF. Written as DNA, the CDR3 is TGTGCCAGCAGTAACGGACTAGCTGGGGAGCTGTTTTTT.

This clone appeared a few times. The chain employs TRBV28 and TRBJ2-7; 7 bases agree with TRBD1. V lost 5 bases to trimming and J lost 0 bases; unmatched junction nucleotides: 4. Germline V lookup: CDR1 MDHEN, CDR2 SYDVKM. The CDR3 has 14 residues. The CDR3 is CASSTTGYSYEQYF. CDR3 sequence (DNA): TGTGCCAGCAGTACGACAGGGTACTCCTACGAGCAGTACTTC.

The V gene is TRBV12-3 or TRBV12-4, the J gene TRBJ1-1; 7 bases match TRBD1. V lost 3 bases, J lost 5 bases, and 3 bases stayed unmatched. The CDR3 is made up of 13 amino acids. The CDR3 reads CASSLRGPTEAFF. In DNA, the CDR3 is TGTGCCAGCAGTTTGAGGGGGCCGACTGAAGCTTTCTTT.

This chain links TRBV4-1 with TRBJ1-1, with a weak D call TRBD1 (5 bases). The length of the CDR3 is 17 residues. Per the germline V gene, CDR1 is MGHRA and CDR2 is YSYEKL. The V gene lost 0 bases and the J gene lost 1 base, with 15 bases spanning the gap. The CDR3 loop is CASSQEAGPRRNTEAFF. The CDR3 nucleotides are TGCGCCAGCAGCCAAGAAGCAGGGCCGAGACGGAACACTGAAGCTTTCTTT.

Details on this clone: Other DNA sequences in this sample translate to the same CDR3. This chain joins TRBV18 and TRBJ1-1; D remains unclear. Trimming took 1 base from V and 1 from J, leaving 4 bases between them. The V gene's germline CDR1 is KGHSH and CDR2 LQKENI. This CDR3 is built from 13 residues. The CDR3 protein is CASSPLGNTEAFF. CDR3 DNA: TGTGCCAGCTCACCACTCGGGAACACTGAAGCTTTCTTT. The full variable domain, completed using reference TRBV18 and TRBJ1-1, is NAGVMQNPRHLVRRRGQEARLRCSPMKGHSHVYWYRQLPEEGLKFMVYLQKENIIDESGMPKERFSAEFPKEGPSILRIQQVVRGDSAAYFCASSPLGNTEAFFGQGTRLTVV.

The chain joins TRBV3-1 (or the pseudogene TRBV3-2) to TRBJ1-4; D possibly corresponds to TRBD1 (6 bases). CDR3 length: 12 residues. Trimming pared 5 bases from V and 10 bases from J, leaving 11 bases between. From germline, CDR1 is LGHDT and CDR2 YNNKEL (reference sequence). The CDR3 loop reads CASSARGGKLFF. The CDR3 DNA is TGTGCCAGCAGCGCGAGAGGGGGAAAACTGTTTTTT.

CDR3 loop: CASQNRGHQPQHF. CDR3 in DNA: TGTGCCAGCCAGAACAGGGGCCATCAGCCCCAGCATTTT. The chain has TRBV28 and TRBJ1-5, with TRBD1 identical over 7 bases. The germline CDR1 and CDR2 sequences are MDHEN and SYDVKM. The CDR3 extends over 13 amino acids. After removal of 8 bases from V and 5 bases from J, the junction contained 6 bases not matched to a gene.

The V gene is TRBV18, the J gene TRBJ2-5; the match to TRBD1 covers 8 bases. V lost 3 bases and J lost 9; bases outside the gene matches: 6. The germline gives CDR1 KGHSH, CDR2 LQKENI. The CDR3 loop spans 13 amino acids. In DNA form, the CDR3 reads TGTGCCAGCTCACCCCAGGACAGGGAGGCCCAGTACTTC. Translating gives CASSPQDREAQYF. Full variable domain (outside the CDR3, taken from reference TRBV18 and TRBJ2-5): NAGVMQNPRHLVRRRGQEARLRCSPMKGHSHVYWYRQLPEEGLKFMVYLQKENIIDESGMPKERFSAEFPKEGPSILRIQQVVRGDSAAYFCASSPQDREAQYFGPGTRLLVL.

The chain uses TRBV6-6 and TRBJ2-7; 13 nucleotides align to TRBD2. Germline-derived CDR1 and CDR2 are MNHNY and SVGAGI (reference sequence). The J segment lost 7 bases and the V segment lost 10 bases, leaving 7 bases of the junction unmatched. The CDR3 has 13 amino acids. DNA for the CDR3: TGTGCCATCGCCGGGACTAGCGGGGAGGAGCAGTACTTC. Translating it yields CAIAGTSGEEQYF.

This clone was observed once. The chain couples TRBV6-4 to TRBJ2-2, with unresolved D. This CDR3 comprises 14 residues. Germline V gene lookup returns CDR1 MRHNA and CDR2 SNTAGT. With 6 bases removed from V and 0 bases from J, the gap between germline ends came to 8 bases. CDR3 in DNA: TGTGCCAGCAGAAAGCTTTCGAACACCGGGGAGCTGTTTTTT. It codes for CASRKLSNTGELFF.

V usage is TRBV7-2 and J usage is TRBJ2-7, with D maybe TRBD2 (6 bases). This CDR3 comprises 13 residues. Germline V gives CDR1 SGHTA, CDR2 FQGNSA. V gave up 3 bases and J gave up 5 bases, with 11 bases separating them. The CDR3 here is CASSFWGENEQYF. The CDR3 region has the DNA TGTGCCAGCAGCTTTTGGGGGGAGAACGAGCAGTACTTC. Complete variable domain (other parts from reference TRBV7-2 and TRBJ2-7): GAGVSQSPSNKVTEKGKDVELRCDPISGHTALYWYRQSLGQGLEFLIYFQGNSAPDKSGLPSDRFSAERTGGSVSTLTIQRTQQEDSAVYLCASSFWGENEQYFGPGTRLTVT.

This sequence joins TRBV6-1 and TRBJ2-4, with 13 bases aligning to TRBD2. V was pared by 0 bases and J by 3 bases, with 8 bases of the junction left unmatched. CDR1 and CDR2 (germline): MNHNS, SASEGT. The CDR3 loop spans 19 amino acids. This CDR3 reads CASSEATSGRAYGKNIQYF. DNA for the CDR3: TGTGCCAGCAGTGAAGCTACTAGCGGGAGGGCGTATGGCAAAAACATTCAGTACTTC.

This sequence joins TRBV5-4 and TRBJ2-5; D gene uncertain. V was trimmed by 6 bases and J by 3 bases, leaving 18 bases between them. The CDR3 runs 15 residues. Germline CDR1 reads SGHNT; CDR2 reads YYREEE (reference sequence). CDR3 amino acids: CASTPASGRKETQYF. CDR3 nucleotides: TGTGCCAGCACCCCAGCGTCCGGAAGGAAAGAGACCCAGTACTTC.

CDR3 loop: CATGAGFPTYEQYF. The CDR3, as DNA: TGTGCCACCGGCGCGGGGTTTCCTACCTACGAGCAGTACTTC. The chain uses TRBV10-3 and TRBJ2-7; D perhaps matches TRBD2 (6 bases). The ends were cut back, 10 bases at V and 2 bases at J, with 18 bases in the middle. CDR3 size: 14 residues. CDR1 and CDR2 from the germline V gene are ENHRY and SYGVKD.

The chain joins TRBV9 to TRBJ2-2, with 8 bases lining up with TRBD2. CDR3 length: 15 residues. From germline, CDR1 is SGDLS and CDR2 YYNGEE. With 5 bases clipped from V and 4 bases from J, the junction kept 7 bases outside the gene matches. DNA of the CDR3: TGTGCCAGCAGAGCGGGACTAGAGATCACCGGGGAGCTGTTTTTT. Its protein is CASRAGLEITGELFF.

V is TRBV25-1 and J is TRBJ2-3; the D gene is possibly TRBD1 (5 bases). From germline, CDR1 is MGHDK and CDR2 SYGVNS. The CDR3 has 16 residues. Trimming removed 4 bases from V and 1 base from J, with 15 bases in between. The CDR3 bases are TGTGCCAGCAGTGCAGGGCTACTCGTAGGCACAGATACGCAGTATTTT. This sequence encodes CASSAGLLVGTDTQYF.

This CDR3 reads CASSRDRNTEAFF. The CDR3 DNA reads as TGTGCCAGCAGTCGGGACAGGAACACTGAAGCTTTCTTT. This chain connects TRBV28 to TRBJ1-1; 7 bases agree with TRBD1. With V trimmed by 5 bases and J by 1 base, 1 base remained unmatched. CDR1 is MDHEN and CDR2 is SYDVKM in the germline V gene. The CDR3 contains 13 residues.

The chain links TRBV28 to TRBJ1-2; 9 nucleotides align to TRBD1. The CDR3 covers 15 residues. The V segment lost 5 bases and the J segment 1 base; nucleotides outside the gene matches: 5. The germline gives CDR1 MDHEN, CDR2 SYDVKM. As DNA, the CDR3 is TGTGCCAGCAGTCGAGGGGGACAGGGTAACTATGGCTACACCTTC. It encodes CASSRGGQGNYGYTF.